The 11 T cell receptor beta chains below were found in one sample sequenced in a study of metastatic and nonmetastatic thyroid tumors (TCRdb year 2020). Library method: PCR. The instrument given in TCRdb is Illumina HiSeq 4000. TCRdb took the public reads, trimmed them with fastp at Q25, ran MiXCR for clone calling and kept in-frame beta chains. For this sample there are about 43,000 clones; 10% to 12% appear just once. Around a quarter of the sample is in the top ten clones. None of the patients had been given any treatment before thyroid surgery. Material: blood. The receptors derive from a female donor with papillary thyroid cancer or a benign thyroid nodule (not recorded which). Some clones in this sample may be carry-over from other donors' samples.

The V gene is TRBV7-3, the J gene TRBJ2-3; maybe TRBD2 (5 bases). Germline CDR1 SGHTA, CDR2 FQGTGA. With 5 bases removed from V and 6 bases from J, the gap between germline ends came to 15 bases. The CDR3 is made up of 14 amino acids. Here the CDR3 DNA reads TGTGCCAGCAGCCCCCGGGGAGTCAGGGATACGCAGTATTTT. Amino acid sequence: CASSPRGVRDTQYF.

This clone was counted ten times or more. A much larger clonotype is one base distant, so this may be a read error. Other DNA sequences in the sample encode the same CDR3. The chain recombines TRBV6-2 or TRBV6-3 with TRBJ2-3; 10 bases match TRBD2. Germline V gene sequence: CDR1 MNHEY, CDR2 SVGEGT. V gave up 6 bases and J gave up 4 bases; unmatched junction bases: 13. The CDR3 extends over 17 amino acids. The CDR3 region has the DNA TGTGCCAGCAGGTCAGGGGGACTAGCGCTACGCGCAGATACGCAGTATTTT. Translated: CASRSGGLALRADTQYF.

This clone has a handful of counts. At one of its ends the junction is not consistent with the germline gene, which may arise from a read error. CDR3: CASSLLGGTNTEALF. The CDR3 nucleotides read TGTGCCAGCAGTTTGCTGGGGGGAACGAACACTGAAGCTCTCTTT. The chain links TRBV28 to TRBJ1-1, with a weak D call TRBD1 (5 bases). Germline V lookup: CDR1 MDHEN, CDR2 SYDVKM. The CDR3 is 15 residues long.

Ten or more counts support this clone. CDR3 sequence reads: CASSYLDSPLHF. DNA of the CDR3: TGTGCCAGCAGTTACCTTGATTCACCCCTCCACTTT. The chain links TRBV6-5 to TRBJ1-6, with no clear D. V lost 2 bases and J 8 bases, leaving 4 bases between the germline ends. Germline lookup yields CDR1 MNHEY and CDR2 SVGAGI. The CDR3 loop spans 12 amino acids.

This clone was recorded many times. The chain joins TRBV14 to TRBJ2-1; TRBD2 agrees at 8 bases. V dropped 1 base and J dropped 4; count of bases not matched to a gene: 9. Per germline, CDR1 SGHDN and CDR2 FVKESK. This CDR3 region has 17 residues. The CDR3 is CASSQGVSASGYNEQFF. CDR3 DNA: TGTGCCAGCAGCCAAGGAGTTTCGGCTAGCGGGTACAATGAGCAGTTCTTC.

This clone was observed many times. The chain recombines TRBV4-2 with TRBJ2-6, with D perhaps matching TRBD1 (5 bases). V lost 0 bases and J 4 bases, leaving 19 bases between the germline ends. The CDR3 is made up of 19 amino acids. Germline V gene lookup returns CDR1 LGHNA and CDR2 YNFKEQ. CDR3 protein: CASSQDFTAIGAGANVLTF. In nucleotides, the CDR3 is TGTGCCAGCAGCCAAGATTTTACGGCGATAGGGGCCGGGGCCAACGTCCTGACTTTC.

This clone was seen at least ten times. The chain couples TRBV12-3 or TRBV12-4 to TRBJ2-7; D may correspond to TRBD1 or TRBD2 (6 bases each). This CDR3 is 15 amino acids long. V shed 5 bases and J shed 0 bases, with 14 bases lying between them. The CDR3 loop reads CASSPRGALSYEQYF. The CDR3 DNA follows: TGTGCCAGCAGTCCGAGGGGGGCCCTCTCCTACGAGCAGTACTTC.

This clone was detected many times. The rearrangement joins TRBV5-1 to TRBJ2-3; D is unresolved. The CDR3 has 16 residues. V lost 4 bases, J lost 0 bases, and 15 bases lay in between. Per the germline V gene, CDR1 is SGHRS and CDR2 is YFSETQ. CDR3 residues: CASSTLGRASTDTQYF. The CDR3 DNA reads as TGCGCCAGCAGCACTTTAGGCAGAGCTAGCACAGATACGCAGTATTTT.

In this sample, this clone turned up a few times. The J gene is TRBJ2-7, the V gene TRBV10-2, with no clear D. V lost 0 bases to trimming and J lost 6 bases, with 9 bases between them. Germline values: CDR1 WSHSY, CDR2 SAAADI. The CDR3 sequence is 13 residues long. The CDR3, as DNA: TGCGCCAGCAGTGAGTCGATGGGGATCGAGCAGTACTTC. Translated, it gives CASSESMGIEQYF.

This clone was detected many times. The chain uses TRBV11-3 and TRBJ1-1; 9 positions match TRBD1. The CDR3 totals 15 residues. Germline V gene lookup returns CDR1 SGHNT and CDR2 YENEEA. V was clipped by 5 bases and J by 0 bases; unmatched bases: 4. The CDR3 sequence: CASSAGTGLNTEAFF. Written as DNA, the CDR3 is TGTGCCAGCAGCGCGGGGACAGGGTTGAACACTGAAGCTTTCTTT.

This clone was picked up many times. This sequence joins TRBV4-1 and TRBJ2-2; 8 positions match TRBD1. V trimming: 8 bases; J trimming: 6 bases; junction bases outside the gene matches: 8. The CDR3 runs to 14 residues. CDR1 MGHRA and CDR2 YSYEKL come from the germline V gene. As DNA, the CDR3 is TGCGCCAGCGGCCGACAGGGGCCCCCCGGGGAGCTGTTTTTT. It specifies CASGRQGPPGELFF.